Listed below are T cell receptor beta chains from one sample, sequenced in a study of blood T cell repertoires in COVID-19. Profiling relied on immunoSEQ multiplex PCR, and the TCRdb table lists in-frame clones only, not all of them. The sample holds roughly 160,000 clones, roughly 93% seen once. The sequenced sample was peripheral blood. These receptor sequences come from a man younger than 35 with COVID-19, enrolled during active disease. Each CDR3 is given with its conserved first and last residue. Fields, in order: clone size, V gene, CDR3 length, D gene, J gene, CDR3 DNA, CDR3 protein. A D gene is named only where the DNA matches it firmly. Not every row has a clone size; where given, it reads once, few, many or a size class.

clone size: -
V gene: TRBV2
CDR3 length: 15
D gene: -
J gene: TRBJ2-7
CDR3 DNA: TGTGCCAGCAGTGGGACATCGCCCGCGAGGTACGAGCAGTACTTC
CDR3 protein: CASSGTSPARYEQYF

clone size: -
V gene: TRBV18
CDR3 length: 15
D gene: TRBD1
J gene: TRBJ1-3
CDR3 DNA: TGTGCCAGCTCCCCAGACAGGGGGTCCGGAAACACCATATATTTT
CDR3 protein: CASSPDRGSGNTIYF

clone size: -
V gene: TRBV28
CDR3 length: 14
D gene: -
J gene: TRBJ2-3
CDR3 DNA: TGTGCCAGCGGGGCGCATACCGCATCGGATACGCAGTATTTT
CDR3 protein: CASGAHTASDTQYF

clone size: medium-sized
V gene: TRBV7-8
CDR3 length: 14
D gene: TRBD2
J gene: TRBJ2-7
CDR3 DNA: TGTGCCAGCAGCCGAGCGGGAGTAGGGTACGAGCAGTACTTC
CDR3 protein: CASSRAGVGYEQYF

clone size: -
V gene: TRBV4-3
CDR3 length: 15
D gene: TRBD1
J gene: TRBJ1-4
CDR3 DNA: TGCGCCAGCAGGTGGAGGGGGACAGAGAATGAAAAACTGTTTTTT
CDR3 protein: CASRWRGTENEKLFF

clone size: few
V gene: TRBV5-4
CDR3 length: 15
D gene: TRBD1
J gene: TRBJ1-6
CDR3 DNA: TGTGCCAGCAGCGCGGGGACAGGACATAATTCACCCCTCCACTTT
CDR3 protein: CASSAGTGHNSPLHF

clone size: -
V gene: TRBV7-8
CDR3 length: 15
D gene: -
J gene: TRBJ1-6
CDR3 DNA: TGTGCCAGCACCTTCCGGGACATTCATAATTCACCCCTCCACTTT
CDR3 protein: CASTFRDIHNSPLHF

clone size: -
V gene: TRBV9
CDR3 length: 13
D gene: -
J gene: TRBJ1-5
CDR3 DNA: TGTGCCAGCAGCAGACAGGGCAATCAGCCCCAGCATTTT
CDR3 protein: CASSRQGNQPQHF

clone size: -
V gene: TRBV30
CDR3 length: 12
D gene: -
J gene: TRBJ2-7
CDR3 DNA: TGTGCCTGGAGTGTAAACATCTACGAGCAGTACTTC
CDR3 protein: CAWSVNIYEQYF

clone size: few
V gene: TRBV19
CDR3 length: 17
D gene: TRBD2
J gene: TRBJ2-1
CDR3 DNA: TGTGCCAGTAGATTAAGGGGTGGAGCGGGACCCTACAATGAGCAGTTCTTC
CDR3 protein: CASRLRGGAGPYNEQFF

clone size: -
V gene: TRBV30
CDR3 length: 13
D gene: TRBD1
J gene: TRBJ1-6
CDR3 DNA: TGTGCCTGCAGGACAGGGAACAATTCACCCCTCCACTTT
CDR3 protein: CACRTGNNSPLHF

clone size: -
V gene: TRBV7-9
CDR3 length: 16
D gene: TRBD2
J gene: TRBJ2-2
CDR3 DNA: TGTGCCAGCAGCATCCCTAGCGGGAGGAACACCGGGGAGCTGTTTTTT
CDR3 protein: CASSIPSGRNTGELFF

clone size: once
V gene: TRBV15
CDR3 length: 19
D gene: TRBD2
J gene: TRBJ2-3
CDR3 DNA: TGTGCCACCAGCAGAGATTCTGCCGGCCTAGCGGGAGTAACAGATACGCAGTATTTT
CDR3 protein: CATSRDSAGLAGVTDTQYF

clone size: -
V gene: TRBV19
CDR3 length: 12
D gene: -
J gene: TRBJ2-7
CDR3 DNA: TGTGCCAGTAGTAGCAGCTCCTACGAGCAGTACTTC
CDR3 protein: CASSSSSYEQYF

clone size: -
V gene: TRBV28
CDR3 length: 15
D gene: TRBD1
J gene: TRBJ2-1
CDR3 DNA: TGTGCCAGCAGCCTCGGTGGGACAGGCAACAATGAGCAGTTCTTC
CDR3 protein: CASSLGGTGNNEQFF

clone size: -
V gene: TRBV28
CDR3 length: 16
D gene: TRBD2
J gene: TRBJ2-7
CDR3 DNA: TGTGCCAGCAGTCGGCGGGGAGGGGAGTGGCCCTACGAGCAGTACTTC
CDR3 protein: CASSRRGGEWPYEQYF

clone size: -
V gene: TRBV7-8
CDR3 length: 16
D gene: TRBD2
J gene: TRBJ2-1
CDR3 DNA: TGTGCCAGTAGCCCGGCTAGCGGGAGCACCTACAATGAGCAGTTCTTC
CDR3 protein: CASSPASGSTYNEQFF

clone size: -
V gene: TRBV28
CDR3 length: 13
D gene: TRBD1
J gene: TRBJ1-2
CDR3 DNA: TGTGCCAGCAGTTTTACAGGGGTCCATGGCTACACCTTC
CDR3 protein: CASSFTGVHGYTF

clone size: -
V gene: TRBV28
CDR3 length: 15
D gene: -
J gene: TRBJ2-7
CDR3 DNA: TGTGCCAGCAGTTCGCCGACAGCGAGTATCAACGAGCAGTACTTC
CDR3 protein: CASSSPTASINEQYF

clone size: -
V gene: TRBV6-2/TRBV6-3
CDR3 length: 18
D gene: -
J gene: TRBJ1-2
CDR3 DNA: TGTGCCAGCAGTTACTCCTTTGAACTGACAGCTGGGATCTATGGCTACACCTTC
CDR3 protein: CASSYSFELTAGIYGYTF

clone size: -
V gene: TRBV12-3/TRBV12-4
CDR3 length: 13
D gene: -
J gene: TRBJ2-7
CDR3 DNA: TGTGCCAGCAGTTTGGACAGAGCCTACGAGCAGTACTTC
CDR3 protein: CASSLDRAYEQYF

clone size: -
V gene: TRBV28
CDR3 length: 15
D gene: -
J gene: TRBJ2-1
CDR3 DNA: TGTGCCAGCAGTCCCCCCGGGGGCTCCTACAATGAGCAGTTCTTC
CDR3 protein: CASSPPGGSYNEQFF

clone size: -
V gene: TRBV4-1
CDR3 length: 15
D gene: -
J gene: TRBJ1-2
CDR3 DNA: TGCGCCAGCAGCCAAGAGGGGCAGGACAGCTATGGCTACACCTTC
CDR3 protein: CASSQEGQDSYGYTF

clone size: -
V gene: TRBV28
CDR3 length: 16
D gene: -
J gene: TRBJ2-3
CDR3 DNA: TGTGCCAGCAGTTTACTCCTGAGGGCCGGCACAGATACGCAGTATTTT
CDR3 protein: CASSLLLRAGTDTQYF

clone size: -
V gene: TRBV7-8
CDR3 length: 13
D gene: -
J gene: TRBJ1-1
CDR3 DNA: TGTGCCAGCAGCTTTCCACAGGGAGCTGAAGCTTTCTTT
CDR3 protein: CASSFPQGAEAFF

clone size: -
V gene: TRBV4-1
CDR3 length: 15
D gene: TRBD1
J gene: TRBJ1-5
CDR3 DNA: TGCGCCAGCAGACGGGGACAGGGGGACGATCAGCCCCAGCATTTT
CDR3 protein: CASRRGQGDDQPQHF

clone size: -
V gene: TRBV9
CDR3 length: 13
D gene: -
J gene: TRBJ1-3
CDR3 DNA: TGTGCCAGCTCCCCAGGGTCTGGAAACACCATATATTTT
CDR3 protein: CASSPGSGNTIYF

clone size: -
V gene: TRBV10-1
CDR3 length: 15
D gene: -
J gene: TRBJ1-4
CDR3 DNA: TGCGCCAGCAGTGATGCAGTGGCAACTAATGAAAAACTGTTTTTT
CDR3 protein: CASSDAVATNEKLFF

clone size: -
V gene: TRBV30
CDR3 length: 13
D gene: -
J gene: TRBJ2-1
CDR3 DNA: TGTGCCGTTGGAGGGCCCCCCTACAATGAGCAGTTCTTC
CDR3 protein: CAVGGPPYNEQFF

clone size: -
V gene: TRBV2
CDR3 length: 14
D gene: -
J gene: TRBJ1-6
CDR3 DNA: TGTGCCAGCAGTGAGGACACGGGGGGTTCACCCCTCCACTTT
CDR3 protein: CASSEDTGGSPLHF

clone size: -
V gene: TRBV12-5
CDR3 length: 14
D gene: TRBD1
J gene: TRBJ2-3
CDR3 DNA: TGTGCTAGTGGAGGACAGGGCGGTTCAGATACGCAGTATTTT
CDR3 protein: CASGGQGGSDTQYF